The clone carrying this T cell receptor (beta chain) occurred many times. Preparation of the TCRbeta library used unique molecular identifiers. TCRdb reanalysed the PCR reads using MiXCR and keeps one entry per CDR3 protein. The sample includes some 290,000 distinct CDR3 sequences, over 8% seen only once; the top ten take about a tenth. The CDR3 has 14 amino acids. Trimming removed 2 bases at V and 1 base at J, with 7 bases between. Germline V gene data show CDR1 as WSHSY and CDR2 as SAAADI. The sample originates from a study of T-cell reconstitution after alpha-beta-depleted transplantation in children.

The source was PBMCs from the stem cell graft donor, collected from the stem cell graft. This receptor was identified in a human donor who donated a stem cell graft to a child with SCID. V usage is TRBV10-2 and J usage is TRBJ2-3; the D gene could be TRBD1 or TRBD2 (6 bases each). CDR3 sequence reads: CASSERGRTDTQYF. Here the CDR3 DNA reads TGCGCCAGCAGTGAGCGGGGGCGCACAGATACGCAGTATTTT.